Here is one TCR beta chain with its context. This specimen comes from a study of PD-L1 blockade in urothelial cancer. Sequencing used immunoSEQ multiplex PCR; TCRdb keeps in-frame clones, though not all of them. The sample includes about 50,000 clones, 70% to 80% of them seen just once. Between the trimmed V and J ends, which lost 4 bases and 1 base, there was a span of 18 bases. The CDR3 is 18 residues long. Germline-derived CDR1 and CDR2 are SGHDT and YYEEEE. Between 1 and 8 samples, pretreatment and on-treatment, were given by each patient. The rearrangement uses TRBV5-6 and TRBJ2-6, with D perhaps matching TRBD1 (9 bases). This clonotype was obtained from a man in his 70s with urothelial cancer. The starting material was PBMCs, obtained around atezolizumab (anti-PD-L1) treatment. In DNA, the CDR3 is TGTGCCAGCAGCCTTAGCGGGACAGGGTTTTCTGGGGCCAACGTCCTGACTTTC. As protein: CASSLSGTGFSGANVLTF.